The source of this T cell receptor beta chain is a study of T cells after yellow fever vaccination (dated by TCRdb to about 2019). Study-level background: The SMART-Seq v4 Ultra Low Input RNA kit was used to prepare libraries from fractions with low cell numbers. To track T-cell clones before and after primary and booster YFV17D yellow fever vaccination, bulk TCR alpha and beta repertoires were sequenced longitudinally. Two healthy male donors, one aged 18 to 30 and one aged 30 to 40 years, made up the cohort. Blood was drawn at multiple timepoints before and after primary and secondary immunization, with bulk PBMC replicates and cell subsets isolated.

This clonotype turned up a few times. Its binding antigen is unknown. The sample holds no much larger clone one base away, and base qualities are not on file. Points the paper makes about the study in general: A small share of clonotypes occurred in both CD4 and CD8 compartments, likely arising from convergent recombination. Compared with the primary T-cell response, the secondary T-cell response was faster but weaker, reaching its peak on day 5 rather than on day 15. Because only a couple of donors were included in the study, the extent to which the findings can be generalized is limited. After the booster, most clones that had expanded after primary vaccination were detected again (around 97% of CD4 and around nine tenths of CD8), suggesting broad maintenance of memory. Computational filtering was needed because FACS-sorted repertoires could contain abundant contaminating clonotypes from the bulk population.

The sequencing machine was an Illumina NovaSeq 6000. Synthesis of TCR cDNA relied on 5'RACE template switching, a step that introduced a universal primer site along with unique molecular identifiers. Priming of cDNA synthesis was performed from both the TCR alpha and TCR beta constant segments. Library amplification used two PCR steps, and the second PCR step added sample barcodes and sequencing adapters. Sequencing of libraries was done on Illumina HiSeq 2500 (2x100 bp) or NovaSeq (2x150 bp). Processing in the source paper ran as follows. Demultiplexing of reads and collapsing into UMI consensus sequences were performed with MIGEC, and V(D)J alignment was carried out with MiXCR. Clonotypes responding to the vaccine were identified with edgeR on replicate PBMC samples, with the criteria of FDR below 0.01 and a log2 fold change above 5 up to day 15. Each bulk clonotype was labeled CD4 or CD8 based on which sequenced repertoire, CD4 or CD8, contained the clonotype at higher abundance. TCRdb trimmed public reads at Q25 via fastp, called clones via MiXCR and kept in-frame beta chains. Every CDR3 protein is listed once, alongside the most common genes and DNA of its rows. In this record, the V and J calls reflect TCRdb's handling and not the investigators' own analysis. The sample table records just over 300,000 distinct CDR3 sequences; around 4% of these occur just once. The biggest ten clones account for 23% of the sample.

What this sample's treatment or condition label stands for: live attenuated yellow fever vaccine strain. At each blood-draw timepoint, two biological replicates of bulk PBMCs were collected. A standard Ficoll-Paque protocol was used to isolate PBMCs from peripheral blood. RNA was extracted with TriZol from bulk PBMCs, CD4 and CD8 fractions, and dextramer-positive and dextramer-negative fractions. The germline V gene supplies CDR1 KGHDR and CDR2 SFDVKD. V is cut by 4 bases and J by 7 bases, and the space between the germline ends is 12 bases. The cysteine opens and the phenylalanine closes a CDR3 of 14 amino acids. Left in the record is the CDR3 DNA by itself, 42 bases read in frame from the first base.

The sequences come from PBMCs, collected on the day of the yellow fever booster vaccination. This TCR was sampled from a man younger than 35 who received the YFV17D yellow fever vaccine. The chain links TRBV24-1 with TRBJ1-4; the best D guess is TRBD1, with 6 bases matching. The CDR3 loop reads CATSDDTGSEKLFF. The bases read TGTGCCACCAGTGACGATACAGGGAGTGAAAAACTGTTTTTT.